This passage covers 25 T cell receptor beta chains from one sample sequenced in a study of blood T cells in healthy people across ages. Combining a sample-barcoded 5' primer with a J-beta primer mix, a second PCR ran for about 7 to 12 cycles. TCRdb used MiXCR to reprocess the 5' RACE reads, holding one entry per CDR3 protein. The sample holds some 640,000 distinct CDR3 sequences, about 30% seen once. The sequenced sample was blood. The receptor set was obtained from a woman over 75 in good health.

As for this clonotype: Germline and junction disagree at one end, which may indicate a read error. This chain links TRBV6-6 with TRBJ1-2, with no clear D. Germline loops: CDR1 MNHNY, CDR2 SVGAGI (reference sequence). This CDR3 is 15 amino acids long. The CDR3: CASSHGNLGNYGYTF. As DNA, the CDR3 is TGTGCTAGCAGCCACGGAAACCTGGGAAACTATGGCTACACCTTC.

This clonotype showed up many times. The chain couples TRBV7-9 to TRBJ2-5; TRBD2 matches at 8 bases. Germline V gives CDR1 SEHNR, CDR2 FQNEAQ (reference sequence). The CDR3 extends over 16 amino acids. The ends lost 6 bases at V and 3 bases at J; junction bases unmatched: 12. In DNA form, the CDR3 reads TGTGCCAGCAGTCTAGGGAATAGCGGGACGAAAGAGACCCAGTACTTC. Its translation is CASSLGNSGTKETQYF. The variable domain in full, completed from reference TRBV7-9 and TRBJ2-5, reads DTGVSQNPRHKITKRGQNVTFRCDPISEHNRLYWYRQTLGQGPEFLTYFQNEAQLEKSRLLSDRFSAERPKGSFSTLEIQRTEQGDSAMYLCASSLGNSGTKETQYFGPGTRLLVL.

The chain joins TRBV20-1 to TRBJ1-2, with D uncertain. The ends were cut back, 3 bases at V and 7 bases at J, with 6 bases in the middle. The CDR3 is made up of 10 amino acids. CDR1 and CDR2 (germline): DFQATT, SNEGSKA (reference sequence). CDR3 sequence: CSASSPGYTF. The CDR3 region has the DNA TGCAGTGCTAGTTCTCCTGGCTACACCTTC.

The V gene is TRBV7-9, the J gene TRBJ2-7, with 10 nucleotides matching TRBD2. The CDR3 sequence is 16 residues long. CDR1 SEHNR and CDR2 FQNEAQ come from the germline V gene (reference sequence). The V segment lost 5 bases and the J segment 3 bases; nucleotides outside the gene matches: 10. This CDR3 reads CASSPRTSGDSYEQYF. The CDR3 DNA follows: TGTGCCAGCAGCCCGAGGACTAGCGGAGACAGCTACGAGCAGTACTTC.

V is TRBV28 and J is TRBJ1-1; maybe TRBD1 (5 bases). Per germline, CDR1 MDHEN and CDR2 SYDVKM. V gave up 2 bases and J gave up 1 base, with 17 bases separating them. The CDR3 consists of 17 residues. CDR3 sequence: CASSLRGRAGRNTEAFF. In DNA, the CDR3 is TGTGCCAGCAGTTTAAGGGGCAGGGCTGGTCGGAACACTGAAGCTTTCTTT.

The genes are TRBV7-3 and TRBJ2-1, with 9 bases fitting TRBD2. The CDR3 has 19 residues. Germline assignment: CDR1 SGHTA and CDR2 FQGTGA. With 5 bases clipped from V and 9 bases from J, the junction kept 23 bases outside the gene matches. The CDR3 DNA is TGTGCCAGCAGCCGATTTCGGTTCAGGGCCCTAGCGGGGTTGGGTGAGCAGTTCTTC. Amino acids: CASSRFRFRALAGLGEQFF.

This clonotype was counted only a few times. A read error may be the cause here, since a much bigger clone is one base away. The genes are TRBV29-1 and TRBJ2-5; 8 bases fit TRBD2. The junction had 7 bases not matched to a gene; V was cut back by 8 bases and J by 5 bases. The CDR3 is 12 residues long. The germline V gene encodes CDR1 SQVTM and CDR2 ANQGSEA. This chain's CDR3 is CSSTGLGETQYF. CDR3 nucleotides: TGCAGCTCCACGGGACTAGGGGAGACCCAGTACTTC.

This chain's CDR3 is CSGGTDHSNQPQHF. CDR3 nucleotides: TGCAGTGGTGGGACAGATCATAGCAATCAGCCCCAGCATTTT. The chain is built from TRBV20-1 and TRBJ1-5; 7 nucleotides match TRBD1. Germline V CDR1 and CDR2: DFQATT, SNEGSKA (reference sequence). The junction had 6 bases not matched to a gene; V was cut back by 7 bases and J by 0 bases. This CDR3 is 14 amino acids long.

This clonotype was observed a single time. The chain is built from TRBV10-3 and TRBJ1-1; possibly TRBD1 for D (6 bases). Germline assignment: CDR1 ENHRY and CDR2 SYGVKD. The CDR3 length is 11 residues. V was shortened by 6 bases and J by 8 bases, with 10 bases between the two germline ends. CDR3 coding DNA: TGTGCCATCAGAGGGGACAACGAAGCTTTCTTT. This translates into CAIRGDNEAFF.

This clonotype appeared many times. The chain recombines TRBV7-9 with TRBJ1-2; 7 bases agree with TRBD1. This CDR3 is built from 12 residues. The ends lost 5 bases at V and 6 bases at J; junction bases unmatched: 3. Germline-derived CDR1 and CDR2 are SEHNR and FQNEAQ (reference sequence). The CDR3 sequence: CASSHTGDGYTF. The CDR3 nucleotides read TGTGCCAGCAGCCATACAGGGGATGGCTACACCTTC.

This clonotype was observed a few times. The CDR3, as DNA: TGTGCCAGCCTCGGGATTATAGCGGGGGGATCAGATACGCAGTATTTT. Its protein product is CASLGIIAGGSDTQYF. This chain joins TRBV28 and TRBJ2-3; TRBD2 matches at 10 bases. The CDR3 sequence is 16 residues long. J gave up 4 bases and V 8 bases, and 12 bases lay outside the gene matches. CDR1 MDHEN and CDR2 SYDVKM come from the germline V gene.

V and J are TRBV6-2 or TRBV6-3 and TRBJ2-1; 15 positions agree with TRBD2. V was clipped by 8 bases and J by 12 bases; unmatched bases: 5. The CDR3 loop spans 13 amino acids. Germline-derived CDR1 and CDR2 are MNHEY and SVGEGT. CDR3 sequence: CASEGLAGGRQFF. The CDR3 region has the DNA TGTGCCAGCGAAGGACTAGCGGGAGGGAGGCAGTTCTTC.

There are many counts of this clonotype. V is TRBV3-1 and J is TRBJ1-2; no reliable D call. V was clipped by 3 bases and J by 4 bases, with 15 bases between them. The V gene's germline CDR1 is LGHDT and CDR2 YNNKEL (reference sequence). The CDR3 runs to 15 residues. The CDR3 protein is CASSQAGSYFYGYTF. The CDR3 DNA reads TGTGCCAGCAGCCAGGCGGGGAGTTACTTCTATGGCTACACCTTC.

About this clonotype itself: One base away lies a much larger clone, so this may be a sequencing read error. The chain joins TRBV9 to TRBJ1-2, with D maybe TRBD1 (6 bases). This CDR3 has 14 amino acids. Germline V CDR1 and CDR2: SGDLS, YYNGEE. With 3 bases removed from V and 6 bases from J, the gap between germline ends came to 15 bases. CDR3: CASSGDPDRDGYTF. The CDR3 DNA reads TGTGCCAGCAGCGGAGATCCGGACAGAGATGGCTACACCTTC. Looking up the rest from reference TRBV9 and TRBJ1-2 gives the full variable domain: DSGVTQTPKHLITATGQRVTLRCSPRSGDLSVYWYQQSLDQGLQFLIQYYNGEERAKGNILERFSAQQFPDLHSELNLSSLELGDSALYFCASSGDPDRDGYTFGSGTRLTVV.

This clonotype occurred many times. The J gene is TRBJ2-4, the V gene TRBV6-1; TRBD1 is a possible D gene (6 bases). The DNA end favors TRBJ2-7, so the J call may be wrong. Looked up from germline, CDR1 is MNHNS and CDR2 is SASEGT. CDR3 length equals 12 residues. DNA for the CDR3: TGTGCCAGCAGTGAAGCAGGGGGCGAGCAGTACTTC. Translated: CASSEAGGEQYF.

This clonotype was observed many times. V and J are TRBV12-3 or TRBV12-4 and TRBJ2-3; possibly TRBD2 for D (5 bases). CDR3 length: 13 amino acids. Trimming took 6 bases from V and 8 from J, leaving 15 bases between them. The DNA of the CDR3 is TGTGCCAGCAGCCGCGGGTCTAAGGGTACGCAGTATTTT. Translation: CASSRGSKGTQYF.

This clonotype appeared many times. This CDR3 is CASSLKMGTSSYEQYF. The CDR3 coding sequence is TGTGCCAGCAGTCTAAAAATGGGTACGTCCTCCTACGAGCAGTACTTC. V usage is TRBV7-2 and J usage is TRBJ2-7; D unclear. With 6 bases removed from V and 0 bases from J, the gap between germline ends came to 18 bases. This CDR3 comprises 16 residues. Per the germline V gene, CDR1 is SGHTA and CDR2 is FQGNSA.

The J gene is TRBJ2-6, the V gene TRBV7-2; D possibly corresponds to TRBD1 (6 bases). The germline V and J ends were trimmed by 4 bases and 4 bases, with 17 bases remaining between them. The CDR3 length is 17 residues. Germline V CDR1 and CDR2: SGHTA, FQGNSA. CDR3 nucleotide sequence: TGTGCCAGCAGCTCGTTTCTTGGGGGCACGGGGGCCAACGTCCTGACTTTC. It codes for CASSSFLGGTGANVLTF.

Points on this clonotype: At one boundary the junction diverges from the germline segment, which might be a read error. This sequence joins TRBV18 and TRBJ2-5; unclear D gene. This CDR3 region has 11 residues. Germline-derived CDR1 and CDR2 are KGHSH and LQKENI. The CDR3 DNA follows: TGTGCCAGCTCACCGCGAGAGACCCAGGACTTC. Translating gives CASSPRETQDF. The full variable domain, completed using reference TRBV18 and TRBJ2-5, is NAGVMQNPRHLVRRRGQEARLRCSPMKGHSHVYWYRQLPEEGLKFMVYLQKENIIDESGMPKERFSAEFPKEGPSILRIQQVVRGDSAAYFCASSPRETQDFGPGTRLLVL.

The table lists this clonotype with many counts. This chain uses TRBV6-5 with TRBJ2-6, with a tentative D call TRBD2 (6 bases). Germline lookup yields CDR1 MNHEY and CDR2 SVGAGI. CDR3 length equals 17 residues. Trimming removed 2 bases from V and 2 bases from J, with 13 bases in between. The CDR3 loop is CASSYIDGGAGANVLTF. CDR3 in DNA: TGTGCCAGCAGTTACATTGATGGAGGGGCTGGGGCCAACGTCCTGACTTTC.

This clonotype has a count of ten or more. The rearrangement joins TRBV11-2 to TRBJ2-7, with D perhaps TRBD2 (5 bases). Trimming stripped 0 bases from V and 5 bases from J, with 8 bases between. The V gene's germline CDR1 is SGHAT and CDR2 FQNNGV. The CDR3 spans 13 residues. The CDR3 coding sequence is TGTGCCAGCAGCTTAGAACTAGGCGACGAGCAGTACTTC. Its protein product is CASSLELGDEQYF.

This chain connects TRBV20-1 to TRBJ2-1; 15 bases are shared with TRBD2. The CDR3 runs 17 residues. Germline V gives CDR1 DFQATT, CDR2 SNEGSKA (reference sequence). V lost 4 bases, J lost 5 bases, and 9 bases stayed unmatched. The DNA of the CDR3 is TGCAGTGCTAAACGGACTAGCGGGAGGGCCATAGACAATGAGCAGTTCTTC. It translates to CSAKRTSGRAIDNEQFF.

This clonotype was seen only a few times. A much larger clone lies a single base off, so this may be a read error. This chain's CDR3 is CASSRGGSGGEDTQYF. The CDR3 coding sequence is TGTGCCAGCAGCCGCGGGGGTAGCGGGGGGGAGGATACGCAGTATTTT. The J gene is TRBJ2-3, the V gene TRBV7-2, with 11 bases identical to TRBD2. Germline V lookup: CDR1 SGHTA, CDR2 FQGNSA. The junction had 10 bases not matched to a gene; V was cut back by 5 bases and J by 6 bases. The CDR3 is 16 amino acids.

This clonotype occurred many times. The chain links TRBV4-3 to TRBJ1-5; possibly TRBD1 for D (5 bases). CDR1 and CDR2 (germline): LGHNA, YSLEER. The CDR3 spans 15 residues. V lost 0 bases and J 7 bases, leaving 13 bases between the germline ends. CDR3 DNA sequence: TGCGCCAGCAGCCAAGATCAAGCCTCAGGGCAGCCCCAGCATTTT. This codes for CASSQDQASGQPQHF.

In its sample, this clonotype was seen many times. The chain has TRBV12-3 or TRBV12-4 and TRBJ1-6; TRBD1 agrees at 9 bases. The CDR3 loop spans 15 amino acids. J was trimmed by 7 bases and V by 6 bases; bases with no gene match: 7. The CDR3 sequence is CASRAAGTGNSPLHF. The CDR3, as DNA: TGTGCCAGCAGGGCTGCCGGGACAGGGAATTCACCCCTCCACTTT.